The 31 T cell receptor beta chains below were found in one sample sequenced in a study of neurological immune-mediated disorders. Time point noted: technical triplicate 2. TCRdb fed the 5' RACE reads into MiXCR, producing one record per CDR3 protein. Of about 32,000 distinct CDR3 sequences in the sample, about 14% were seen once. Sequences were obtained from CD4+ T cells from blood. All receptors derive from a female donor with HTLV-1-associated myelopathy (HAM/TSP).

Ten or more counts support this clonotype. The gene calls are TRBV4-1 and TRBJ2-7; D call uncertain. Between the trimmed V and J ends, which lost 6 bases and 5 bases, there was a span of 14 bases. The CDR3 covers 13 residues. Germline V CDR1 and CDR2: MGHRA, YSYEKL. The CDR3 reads CASSLNLADEQYF. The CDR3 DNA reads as TGCGCCAGCAGTCTCAATCTGGCTGACGAGCAGTACTTC.

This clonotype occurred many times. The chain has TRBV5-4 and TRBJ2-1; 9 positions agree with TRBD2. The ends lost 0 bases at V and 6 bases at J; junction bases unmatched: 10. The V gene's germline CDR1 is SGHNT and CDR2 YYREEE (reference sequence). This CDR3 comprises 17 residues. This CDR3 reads CASSLGTSGQSLNEQFF. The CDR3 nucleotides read TGTGCCAGCAGCTTGGGTACTAGCGGGCAAAGCCTCAATGAGCAGTTCTTC.

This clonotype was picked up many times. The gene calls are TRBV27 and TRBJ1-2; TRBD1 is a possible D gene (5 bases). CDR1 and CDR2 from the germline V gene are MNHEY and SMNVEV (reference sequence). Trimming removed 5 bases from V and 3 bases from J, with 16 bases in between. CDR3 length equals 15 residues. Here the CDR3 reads CASSPVRGAYYGYTF. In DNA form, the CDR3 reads TGTGCCAGCAGTCCCGTTCGTGGGGCATACTATGGCTACACCTTC.

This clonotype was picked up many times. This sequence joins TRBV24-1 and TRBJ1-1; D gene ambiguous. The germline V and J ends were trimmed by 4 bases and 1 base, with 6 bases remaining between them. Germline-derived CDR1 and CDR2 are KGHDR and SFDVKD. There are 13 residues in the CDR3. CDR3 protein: CATSESGNTEAFF. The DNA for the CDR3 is TGTGCCACCAGTGAGTCAGGGAACACTGAAGCTTTCTTT.

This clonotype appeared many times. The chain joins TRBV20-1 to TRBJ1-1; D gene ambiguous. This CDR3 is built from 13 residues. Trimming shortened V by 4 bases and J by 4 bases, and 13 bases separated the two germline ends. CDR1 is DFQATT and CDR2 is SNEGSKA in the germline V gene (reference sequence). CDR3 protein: CSAIKSGFTEAFF. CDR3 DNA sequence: TGCAGTGCTATTAAGAGTGGATTCACTGAAGCTTTCTTT.

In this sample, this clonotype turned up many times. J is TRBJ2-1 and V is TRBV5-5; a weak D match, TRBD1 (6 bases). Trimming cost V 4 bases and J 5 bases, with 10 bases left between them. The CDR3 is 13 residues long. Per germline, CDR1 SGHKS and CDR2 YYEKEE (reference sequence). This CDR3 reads CASSGRQDNEQFF. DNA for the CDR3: TGTGCCAGCAGCGGCCGACAGGACAATGAGCAGTTCTTC. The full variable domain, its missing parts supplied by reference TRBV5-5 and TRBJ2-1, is DAGVTQSPTHLIKTRGQQVTLRCSPISGHKSVSWYQQVLGQGPQFIFQYYEKEERGRGNFPDRFSARQFPNYSSELNVNALLLGDSALYLCASSGRQDNEQFFGPGTRLTVL.

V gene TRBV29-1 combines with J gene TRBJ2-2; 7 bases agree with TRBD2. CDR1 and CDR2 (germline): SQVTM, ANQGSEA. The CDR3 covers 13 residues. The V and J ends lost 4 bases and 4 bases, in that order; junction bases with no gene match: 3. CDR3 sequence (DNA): TGCAGCGTTGGAGCGGGACGCACCGGGGAGCTGTTTTTT. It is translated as CSVGAGRTGELFF.

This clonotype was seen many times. The CDR3 loop reads CSVGNRDGNSPLHF. The CDR3 nucleotides are TGCAGCGTTGGGAACAGGGACGGTAATTCACCCCTCCACTTT. This rearrangement joins TRBV29-1 to TRBJ1-6; possible D gene TRBD1, 6 bases. Germline V CDR1 and CDR2: SQVTM, ANQGSEA. This CDR3 has 14 amino acids. V lost 4 bases and J lost 6, with 13 bases in between. Based on the CDR3 plus reference TRBV29-1 and TRBJ1-6, the full variable domain is SAVISQKPSRDICQRGTSLTIQCQVDSQVTMMFWYRQQPGQSLTLIATANQGSEATYESGFVIDKFPISRPNLTFSTLTVSNMSPEDSSIYLCSVGNRDGNSPLHFGNGTRLTVT.

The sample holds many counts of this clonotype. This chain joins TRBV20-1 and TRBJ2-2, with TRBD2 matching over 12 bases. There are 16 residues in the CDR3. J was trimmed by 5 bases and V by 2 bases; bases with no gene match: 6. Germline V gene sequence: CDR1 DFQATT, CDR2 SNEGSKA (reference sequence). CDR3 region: CSARLAGGPVTGELFF. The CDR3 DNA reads TGCAGTGCTAGACTAGCGGGGGGGCCGGTGACCGGGGAGCTGTTTTTT.

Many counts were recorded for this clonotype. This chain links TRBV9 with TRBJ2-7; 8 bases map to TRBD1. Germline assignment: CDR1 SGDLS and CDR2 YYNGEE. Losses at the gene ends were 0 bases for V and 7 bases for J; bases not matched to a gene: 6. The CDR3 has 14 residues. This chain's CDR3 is CASSVVDRGGEQYF. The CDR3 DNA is TGTGCCAGCAGCGTAGTTGACAGGGGTGGAGAGCAGTACTTC.

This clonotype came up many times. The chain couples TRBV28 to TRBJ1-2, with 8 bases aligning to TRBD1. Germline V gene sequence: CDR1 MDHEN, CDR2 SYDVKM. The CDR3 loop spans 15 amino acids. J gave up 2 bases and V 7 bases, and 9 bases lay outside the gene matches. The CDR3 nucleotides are TGTGCCAGCACCCCTCTCACAGGGGGGAACTATGGCTACACCTTC. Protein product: CASTPLTGGNYGYTF.

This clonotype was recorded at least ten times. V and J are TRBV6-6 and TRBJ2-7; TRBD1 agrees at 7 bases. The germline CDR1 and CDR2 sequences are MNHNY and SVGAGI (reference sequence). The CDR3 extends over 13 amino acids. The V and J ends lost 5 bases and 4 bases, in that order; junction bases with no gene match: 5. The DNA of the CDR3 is TGTGCCAGCAGTCCGACAGGGATGTACGAGCAGTACTTC. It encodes CASSPTGMYEQYF.

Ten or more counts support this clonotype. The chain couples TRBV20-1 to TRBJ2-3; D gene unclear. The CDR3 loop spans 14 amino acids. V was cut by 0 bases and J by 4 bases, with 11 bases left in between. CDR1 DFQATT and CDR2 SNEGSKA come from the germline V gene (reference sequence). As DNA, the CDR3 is TGCAGTGCTAGAGACCCGACTGTTGCAGATACGCAGTATTTT. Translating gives CSARDPTVADTQYF.

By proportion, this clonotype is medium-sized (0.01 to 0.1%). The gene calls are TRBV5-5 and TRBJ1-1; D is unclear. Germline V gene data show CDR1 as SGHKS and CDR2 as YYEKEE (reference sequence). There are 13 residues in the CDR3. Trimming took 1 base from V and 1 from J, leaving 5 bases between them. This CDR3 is CASSLPGNTEAFF. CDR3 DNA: TGTGCCAGCAGCTTGCCAGGGAACACTGAAGCTTTCTTT.

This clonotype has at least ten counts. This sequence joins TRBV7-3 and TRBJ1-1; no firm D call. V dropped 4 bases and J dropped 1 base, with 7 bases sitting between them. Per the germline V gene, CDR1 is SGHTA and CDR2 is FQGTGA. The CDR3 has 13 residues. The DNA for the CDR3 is TGTGCCAGCAGCTCTCAAACGAACACTGAAGCTTTCTTT. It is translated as CASSSQTNTEAFF.

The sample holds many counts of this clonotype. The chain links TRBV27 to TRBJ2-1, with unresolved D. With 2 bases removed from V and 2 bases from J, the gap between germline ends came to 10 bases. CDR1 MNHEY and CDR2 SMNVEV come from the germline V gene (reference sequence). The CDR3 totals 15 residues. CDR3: CASSLGALPYNEQFF. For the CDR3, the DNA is TGTGCCAGCAGTTTAGGTGCTCTCCCCTACAATGAGCAGTTCTTC.

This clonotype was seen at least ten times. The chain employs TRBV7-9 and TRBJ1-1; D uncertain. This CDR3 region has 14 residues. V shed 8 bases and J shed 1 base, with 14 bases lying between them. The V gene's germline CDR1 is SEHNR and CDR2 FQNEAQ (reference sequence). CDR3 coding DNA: TGTGCCAGCTTCGGGCGCGGGGAGAACACTGAAGCTTTCTTT. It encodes CASFGRGENTEAFF.

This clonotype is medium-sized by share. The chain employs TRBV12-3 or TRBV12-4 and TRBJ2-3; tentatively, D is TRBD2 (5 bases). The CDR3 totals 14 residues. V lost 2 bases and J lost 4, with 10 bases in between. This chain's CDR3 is CASSLNSAADTQYF. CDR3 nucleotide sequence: TGTGCCAGCAGTTTAAATAGCGCCGCAGATACGCAGTATTTT.

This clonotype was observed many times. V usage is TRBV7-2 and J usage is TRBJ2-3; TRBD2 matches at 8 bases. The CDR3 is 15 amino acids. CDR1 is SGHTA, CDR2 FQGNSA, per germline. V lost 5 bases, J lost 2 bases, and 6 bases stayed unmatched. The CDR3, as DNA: TGTGCCAGCAGCCTATTAGCGGGGATCACAGATACGCAGTATTTT. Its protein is CASSLLAGITDTQYF. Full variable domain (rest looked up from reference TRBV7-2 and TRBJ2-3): GAGVSQSPSNKVTEKGKDVELRCDPISGHTALYWYRQSLGQGLEFLIYFQGNSAPDKSGLPSDRFSAERTGGSVSTLTIQRTQQEDSAVYLCASSLLAGITDTQYFGPGTRLTVL.

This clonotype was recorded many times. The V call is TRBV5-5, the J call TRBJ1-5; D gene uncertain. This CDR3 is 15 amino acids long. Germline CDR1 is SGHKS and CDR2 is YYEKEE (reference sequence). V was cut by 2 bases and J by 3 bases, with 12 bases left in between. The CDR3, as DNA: TGTGCCAGCAGCTTCAGGCACGGACCCAATCAGCCCCAGCATTTT. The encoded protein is CASSFRHGPNQPQHF.

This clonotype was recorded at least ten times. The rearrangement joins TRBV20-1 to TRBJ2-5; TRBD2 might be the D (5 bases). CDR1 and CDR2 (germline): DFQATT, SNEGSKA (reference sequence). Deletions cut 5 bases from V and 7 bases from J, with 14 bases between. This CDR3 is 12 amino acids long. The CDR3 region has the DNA TGCAGTGCTCTACTAGAGGGTGGGACCCAGTACTTC. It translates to CSALLEGGTQYF.

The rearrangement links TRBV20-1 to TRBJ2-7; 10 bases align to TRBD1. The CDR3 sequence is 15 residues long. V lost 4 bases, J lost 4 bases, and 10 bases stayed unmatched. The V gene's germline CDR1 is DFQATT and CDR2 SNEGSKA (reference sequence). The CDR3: CSATSDRGHQYEQYF. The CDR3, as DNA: TGCAGTGCTACAAGCGACAGGGGGCATCAATACGAGCAGTACTTC.

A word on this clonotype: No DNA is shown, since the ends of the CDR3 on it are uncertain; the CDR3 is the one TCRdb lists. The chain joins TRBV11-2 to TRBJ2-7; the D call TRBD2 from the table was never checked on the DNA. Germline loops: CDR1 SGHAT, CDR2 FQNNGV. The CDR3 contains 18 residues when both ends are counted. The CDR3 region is CASSFYICSASSSYEQYF.

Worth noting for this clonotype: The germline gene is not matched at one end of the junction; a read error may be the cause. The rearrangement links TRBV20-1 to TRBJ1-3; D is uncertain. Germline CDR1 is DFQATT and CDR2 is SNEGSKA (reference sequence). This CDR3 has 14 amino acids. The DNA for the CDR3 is TGCAGTGCCGAAGTAAGAGACTCTGTAAACACCATATATTTT. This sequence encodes CSAEVRDSVNTIYF.

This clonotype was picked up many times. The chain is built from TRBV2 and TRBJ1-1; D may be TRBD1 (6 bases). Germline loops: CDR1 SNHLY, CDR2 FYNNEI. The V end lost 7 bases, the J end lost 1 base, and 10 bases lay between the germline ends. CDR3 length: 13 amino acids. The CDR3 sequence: CASKRGRNTEAFF. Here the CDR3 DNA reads TGTGCCAGCAAGCGGGGGCGGAACACTGAAGCTTTCTTT.

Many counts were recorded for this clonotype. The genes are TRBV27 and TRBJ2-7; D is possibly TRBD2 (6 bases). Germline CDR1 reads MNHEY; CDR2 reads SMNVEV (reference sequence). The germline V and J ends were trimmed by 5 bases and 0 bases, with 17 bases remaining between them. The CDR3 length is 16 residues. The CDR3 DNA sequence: TGTGCCAGCAGTCCCACTAGCTGGACTCCCTCCTACGAGCAGTACTTC. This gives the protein CASSPTSWTPSYEQYF.

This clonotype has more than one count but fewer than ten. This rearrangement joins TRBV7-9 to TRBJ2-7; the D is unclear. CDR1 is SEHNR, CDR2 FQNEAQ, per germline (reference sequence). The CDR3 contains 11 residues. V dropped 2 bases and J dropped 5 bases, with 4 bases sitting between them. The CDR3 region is CASSLSNEQYF. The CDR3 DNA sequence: TGTGCCAGCAGCTTATCCAACGAGCAGTACTTC.

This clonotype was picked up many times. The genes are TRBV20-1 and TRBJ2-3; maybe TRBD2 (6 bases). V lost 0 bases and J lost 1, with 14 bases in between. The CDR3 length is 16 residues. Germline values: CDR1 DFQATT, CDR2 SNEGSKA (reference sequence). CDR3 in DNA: TGCAGTGCTAGAGATGGAGGGACTTATCGCACAGATACGCAGTATTTT. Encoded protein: CSARDGGTYRTDTQYF.

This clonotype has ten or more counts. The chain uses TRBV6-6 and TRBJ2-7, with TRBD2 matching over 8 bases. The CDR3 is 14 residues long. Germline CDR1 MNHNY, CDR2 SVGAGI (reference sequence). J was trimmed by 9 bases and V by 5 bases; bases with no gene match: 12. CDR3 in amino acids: CASSAPGLVAGQYF. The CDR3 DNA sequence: TGTGCCAGCAGTGCGCCGGGACTAGTGGCGGGGCAGTACTTC.

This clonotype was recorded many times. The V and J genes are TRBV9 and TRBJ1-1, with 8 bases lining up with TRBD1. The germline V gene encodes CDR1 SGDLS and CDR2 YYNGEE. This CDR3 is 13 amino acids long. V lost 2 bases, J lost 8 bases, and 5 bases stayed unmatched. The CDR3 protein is CASSVAPGGEAFF. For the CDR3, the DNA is TGTGCCAGCAGCGTCGCCCCAGGGGGCGAAGCTTTCTTT.

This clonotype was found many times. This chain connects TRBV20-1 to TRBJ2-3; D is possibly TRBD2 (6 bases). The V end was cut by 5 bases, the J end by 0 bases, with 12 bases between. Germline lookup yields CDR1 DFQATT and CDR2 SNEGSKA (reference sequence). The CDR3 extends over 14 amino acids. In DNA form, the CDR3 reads TGCAGTGCTCCGTATGGGGGGAGCACAGATACGCAGTATTTT. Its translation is CSAPYGGSTDTQYF.